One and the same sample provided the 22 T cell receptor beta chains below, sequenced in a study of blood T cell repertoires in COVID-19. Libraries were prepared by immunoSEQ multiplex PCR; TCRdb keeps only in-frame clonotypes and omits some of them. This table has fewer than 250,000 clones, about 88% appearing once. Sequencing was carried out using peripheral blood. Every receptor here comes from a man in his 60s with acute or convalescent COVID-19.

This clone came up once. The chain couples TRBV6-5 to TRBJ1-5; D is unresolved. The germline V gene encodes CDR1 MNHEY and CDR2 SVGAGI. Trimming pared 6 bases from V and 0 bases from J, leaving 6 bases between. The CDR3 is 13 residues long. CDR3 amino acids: CASSPFSNQPQHF. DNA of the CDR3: TGTGCCAGCAGCCCGTTTAGCAATCAGCCCCAGCATTTT.

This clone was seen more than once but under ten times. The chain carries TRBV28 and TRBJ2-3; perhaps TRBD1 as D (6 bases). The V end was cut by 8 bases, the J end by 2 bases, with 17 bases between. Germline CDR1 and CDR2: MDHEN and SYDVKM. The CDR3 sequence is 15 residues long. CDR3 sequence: CASAPAGAITDTQYF. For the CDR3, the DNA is TGTGCCAGCGCCCCCGCAGGGGCGATCACAGATACGCAGTATTTT.

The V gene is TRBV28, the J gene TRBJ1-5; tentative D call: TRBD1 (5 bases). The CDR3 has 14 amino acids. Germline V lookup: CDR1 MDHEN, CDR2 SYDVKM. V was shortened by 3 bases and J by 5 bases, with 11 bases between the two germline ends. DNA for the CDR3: TGTGCCAGCAGTTTGCGTGGGACTTATCAGCCCCAGCATTTT. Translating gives CASSLRGTYQPQHF.

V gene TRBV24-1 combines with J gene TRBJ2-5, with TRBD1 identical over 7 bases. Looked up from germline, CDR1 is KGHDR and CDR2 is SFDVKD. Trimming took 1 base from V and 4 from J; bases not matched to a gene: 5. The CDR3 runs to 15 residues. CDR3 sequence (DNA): TGTGCCACCAGTGATTTAGGGGGCAGTCGAGAGACCCAGTACTTC. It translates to CATSDLGGSRETQYF.

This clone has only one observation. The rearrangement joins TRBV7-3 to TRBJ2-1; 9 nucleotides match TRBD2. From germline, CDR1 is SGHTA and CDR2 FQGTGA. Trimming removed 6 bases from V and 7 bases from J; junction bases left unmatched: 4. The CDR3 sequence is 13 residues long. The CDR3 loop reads CASRLAGRNEQFF. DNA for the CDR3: TGTGCCAGCAGGCTAGCGGGGCGAAATGAGCAGTTCTTC.

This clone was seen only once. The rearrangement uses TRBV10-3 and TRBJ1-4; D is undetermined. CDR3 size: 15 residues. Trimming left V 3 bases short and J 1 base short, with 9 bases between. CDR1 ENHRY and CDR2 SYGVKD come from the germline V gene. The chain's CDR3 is CAISDSTRTNEKLFF. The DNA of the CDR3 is TGTGCCATCAGTGACTCAACTAGAACTAATGAAAAACTGTTTTTT.

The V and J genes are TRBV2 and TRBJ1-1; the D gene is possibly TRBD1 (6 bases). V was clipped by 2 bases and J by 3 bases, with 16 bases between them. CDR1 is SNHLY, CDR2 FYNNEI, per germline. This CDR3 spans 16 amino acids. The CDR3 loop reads CASSESEGQGHTEAFF. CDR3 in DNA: TGTGCCAGCAGTGAATCCGAGGGGCAGGGGCACACTGAAGCTTTCTTT.

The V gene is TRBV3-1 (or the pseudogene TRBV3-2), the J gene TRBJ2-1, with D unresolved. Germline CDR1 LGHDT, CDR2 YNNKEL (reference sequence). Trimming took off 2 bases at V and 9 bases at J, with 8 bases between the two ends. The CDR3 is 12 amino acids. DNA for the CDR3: TGTGCCAGCAGCCAAAGTACAGTTGAGCAGTTCTTC. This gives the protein CASSQSTVEQFF.

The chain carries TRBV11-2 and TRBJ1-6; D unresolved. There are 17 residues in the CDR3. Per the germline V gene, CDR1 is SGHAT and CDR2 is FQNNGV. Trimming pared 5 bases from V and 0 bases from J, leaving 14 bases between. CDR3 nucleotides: TGTGCCAGCAGCCCCCGGGGTCAGAGCTCCTATAATTCACCCCTCCACTTT. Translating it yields CASSPRGQSSYNSPLHF.

The CDR3 region is CASSHTSQPQHF. The DNA of the CDR3 is TGTGCCAGCAGCCATACGAGTCAGCCCCAGCATTTT. This rearrangement joins TRBV3-1 (or the pseudogene TRBV3-2) to TRBJ1-5; D call uncertain. The germline CDR1 and CDR2 sequences are LGHDT and YNNKEL (reference sequence). CDR3 length: 12 amino acids. The V end was cut by 3 bases, the J end by 6 bases, with 6 bases between.

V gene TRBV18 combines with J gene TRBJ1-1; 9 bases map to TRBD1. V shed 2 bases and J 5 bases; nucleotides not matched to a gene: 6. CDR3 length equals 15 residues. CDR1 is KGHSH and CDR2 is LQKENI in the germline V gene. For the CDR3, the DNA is TGTGCCAGCTCACCAGTGGGACAGGGCCATACTGAAGCTTTCTTT. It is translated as CASSPVGQGHTEAFF.

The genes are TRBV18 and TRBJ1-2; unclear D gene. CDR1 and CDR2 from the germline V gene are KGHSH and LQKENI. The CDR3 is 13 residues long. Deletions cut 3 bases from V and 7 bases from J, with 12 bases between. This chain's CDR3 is CASSPPPGSGYTF. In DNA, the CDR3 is TGTGCCAGCTCACCTCCGCCGGGATCTGGCTACACCTTC.

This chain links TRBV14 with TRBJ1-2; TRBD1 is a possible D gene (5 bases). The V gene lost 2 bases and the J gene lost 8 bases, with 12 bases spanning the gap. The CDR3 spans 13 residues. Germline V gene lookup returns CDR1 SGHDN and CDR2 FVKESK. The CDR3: CASSQLGRVGYTF. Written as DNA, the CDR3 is TGTGCCAGCAGCCAATTGGGCAGGGTCGGCTACACCTTC.

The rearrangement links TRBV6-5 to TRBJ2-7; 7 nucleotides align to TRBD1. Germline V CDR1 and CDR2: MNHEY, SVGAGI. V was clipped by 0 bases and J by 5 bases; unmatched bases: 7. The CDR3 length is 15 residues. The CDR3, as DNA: TGTGCCAGCAGTTACTCACCGACAGGGACCCACGAGCAGTACTTC. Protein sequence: CASSYSPTGTHEQYF.

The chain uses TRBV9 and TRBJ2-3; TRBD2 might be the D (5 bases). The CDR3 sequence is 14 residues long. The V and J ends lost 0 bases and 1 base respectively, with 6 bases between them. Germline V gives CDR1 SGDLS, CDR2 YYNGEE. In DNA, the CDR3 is TGTGCCAGCAGCGTAGATAGCGGCACAGATACGCAGTATTTT. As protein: CASSVDSGTDTQYF.

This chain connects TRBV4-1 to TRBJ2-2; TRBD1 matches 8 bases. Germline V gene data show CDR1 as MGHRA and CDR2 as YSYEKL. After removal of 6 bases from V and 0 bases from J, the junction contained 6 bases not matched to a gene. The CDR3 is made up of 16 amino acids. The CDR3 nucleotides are TGCGCCAGCAGGCCGGACAGGGACACGAACACCGGGGAGCTGTTTTTT. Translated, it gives CASRPDRDTNTGELFF.

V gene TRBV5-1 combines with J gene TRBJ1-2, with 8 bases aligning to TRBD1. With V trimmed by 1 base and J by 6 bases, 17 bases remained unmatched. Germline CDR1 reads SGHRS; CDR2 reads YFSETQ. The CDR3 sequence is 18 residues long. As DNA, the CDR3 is TGCGCCAGCAGCTTGACGAGTCAGGGGGCGCGGTATAGGGATGGCTACACCTTC. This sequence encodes CASSLTSQGARYRDGYTF.

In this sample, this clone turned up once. For the CDR3, the DNA is TGTGCCAGCAGCAACCCTAAGGGGGATCCCTCCTATAATTCACCCCTCCACTTT. It codes for CASSNPKGDPSYNSPLHF. This chain links TRBV3-1 (or the pseudogene TRBV3-2) with TRBJ1-6; TRBD1 might be the D (6 bases). Germline CDR1 and CDR2: LGHDT and YNNKEL (reference sequence). The V gene lost 5 bases and the J gene lost 0 bases, with 17 bases spanning the gap. CDR3 size: 18 residues.

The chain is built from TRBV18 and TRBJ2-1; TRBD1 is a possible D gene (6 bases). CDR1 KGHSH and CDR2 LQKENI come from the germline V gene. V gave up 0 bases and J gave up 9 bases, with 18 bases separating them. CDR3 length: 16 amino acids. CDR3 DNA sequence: TGTGCCAGCTCACCACCCAACAGGGTGTCGGGGCCTGAGCAGTTCTTC. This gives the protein CASSPPNRVSGPEQFF.

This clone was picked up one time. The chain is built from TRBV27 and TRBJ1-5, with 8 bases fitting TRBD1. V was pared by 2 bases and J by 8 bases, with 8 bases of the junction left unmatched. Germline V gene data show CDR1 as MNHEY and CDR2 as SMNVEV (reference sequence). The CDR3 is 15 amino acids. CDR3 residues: CASSLRQGAREPQHF. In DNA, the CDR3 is TGTGCCAGCAGTTTACGGCAGGGGGCGCGAGAGCCCCAGCATTTT.

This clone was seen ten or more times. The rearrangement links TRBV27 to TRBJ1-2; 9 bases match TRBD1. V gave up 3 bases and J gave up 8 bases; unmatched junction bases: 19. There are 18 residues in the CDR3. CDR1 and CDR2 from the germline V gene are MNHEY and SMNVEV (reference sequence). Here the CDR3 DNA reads TGTGCCAGCAGTTTTCAACTAACTCGACAGGGGGGACCTGGCGGCTACACCTTC. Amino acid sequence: CASSFQLTRQGGPGGYTF.

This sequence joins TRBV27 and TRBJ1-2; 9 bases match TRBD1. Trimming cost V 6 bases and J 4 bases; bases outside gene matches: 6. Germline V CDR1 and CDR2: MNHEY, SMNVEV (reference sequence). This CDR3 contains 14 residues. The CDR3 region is CASSRTGAVYGYTF. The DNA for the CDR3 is TGTGCCAGCAGCAGGACAGGGGCCGTCTATGGCTACACCTTC.